This TCR beta chain comes out of a study of T cell repertoires in cytomegalovirus infection. Notes on the study in general: CMV-specific TCR beta clonotypes restricted by HLA-C dominated the ex vivo response.

This clonotype was detected many times. Its antigen remains unknown. Trimming cost V 4 bases and J 8 bases; bases outside gene matches: 10. Germline V CDR1 and CDR2: SGHTA, FQGNSA. CDR3 size: 15 residues. TCRdb reprocessed the reads via MiXCR and lists one record per CDR3 protein. The table records roughly 230,000 distinct CDR3 sequences, approximately 13% of them present only once. This chain connects TRBV7-2 to TRBJ2-1; 8 nucleotides agree with TRBD1. This sequence originates from a human donor in good health (CMV status not recorded). Some clones in this sample may be carry-over from other donors' samples. Sample: PBMCs. The CDR3 DNA reads TGTGCCAGCAGCTCCGACAGGGGCCTTTCTGATGAGCAGTTCTTC. It is translated as CASSSDRGLSDEQFF.